A single T cell receptor beta chain is shown here with its context. Its specificity is not known. This record belongs to a study of healthy donors' naive CD4 and CD8 T cells. Overall study results and limits: CDR3 charge plus V and J genes appeared to account for approximately 12% of CD4/CD8 variance. Positive CDR3 charge linked to CD4+ cells, negative to CD8+ cells. Homeostatic proliferation of naive T cells was not examined as a bias source.

Each TCR library used about 500 ng of total RNA and a linear amplification protocol. TCRdb re-derived calls from the reads in MiXCR, one entry per CDR3 protein. The sample records approximately 180,000 distinct CDR3 sequences, 74% being singletons. The CDR3 consists of 14 residues. Germline V gives CDR1 LGHNT, CDR2 FRNRAP. Trimming shortened V by 4 bases and J by 4 bases, and 12 bases separated the two germline ends. The source of this sequence is a pool of human donors in good health; the sample pools cells from several healthy donors. The J gene is TRBJ2-3, the V gene TRBV12-5; D call uncertain. The sequencing input was naive CD4+ and CD8+ T cells sorted from blood, pooled from several donors. CDR3 coding DNA: TGTGCTAGTGGTTCCGAGACTCGGGCAGATACGCAGTATTTT. Translated, it gives CASGSETRADTQYF.